Listed below are T cell receptor beta chains from one sample, sequenced in a study of blood T cell repertoires in COVID-19. TCRdb keeps only in-frame clones here, not all; method: immunoSEQ multiplex PCR. The sample carries around 65,000 clones, roughly three quarters recorded once. The material sequenced was peripheral blood. These receptors were obtained from a human donor in a cohort sampled during active COVID-19. The CDR3 runs from the conserved cysteine through the conserved F or W. Fields, in order: D gene, J gene, V gene, clone size, CDR3 DNA, CDR3 protein. A D gene is named only where the DNA matches it firmly. Size tells how often a clone was seen (once, few, many) or the class of an expanded clone, and some rows leave it out.

D gene: TRBD2; J gene: TRBJ2-5; V gene: TRBV7-2; clone size: NA; CDR3 DNA: TGTGCCAGCACCAGGACTAGCGGGTTTCAAGAGACCCAGTACTTC; CDR3 protein: CASTRTSGFQETQYF
D gene: TRBD2; J gene: TRBJ2-3; V gene: TRBV9; clone size: NA; CDR3 DNA: TGTGCCAGCAGCGCAAAGCCCGGGACTACCGGAGATACGCAGTATTTT; CDR3 protein: CASSAKPGTTGDTQYF
D gene: NA; J gene: TRBJ2-7; V gene: TRBV10-3; clone size: NA; CDR3 DNA: TGTGCCATCAGTGGGGCAGGGAATTACGAGCAGTACTTC; CDR3 protein: CAISGAGNYEQYF
D gene: TRBD1; J gene: TRBJ2-7; V gene: TRBV30; clone size: once; CDR3 DNA: TGTGCCTGGAGAGGGGGCGCCTACGAGCAGTACTTC; CDR3 protein: CAWRGGAYEQYF
D gene: NA; J gene: TRBJ2-1; V gene: TRBV27; clone size: once; CDR3 DNA: TGTGCCAGCAGTGTCTTGGGGGGGCATGAGCAGTTCTTC; CDR3 protein: CASSVLGGHEQFF
D gene: TRBD1; J gene: TRBJ1-1; V gene: TRBV12-3/TRBV12-4; clone size: NA; CDR3 DNA: TGTGCCAGCAGGGATACAGGGGGCACTGAAGCTTTCTTT; CDR3 protein: CASRDTGGTEAFF
D gene: NA; J gene: TRBJ2-1; V gene: TRBV28; clone size: NA; CDR3 DNA: TGTGCCAGCAGCCCGGAACGGCGCGCCGGGAGAAGAATATCCAATGAGCAGTTCTTC; CDR3 protein: CASSPERRAGRRISNEQFF
D gene: NA; J gene: TRBJ2-5; V gene: TRBV30; clone size: once; CDR3 DNA: TGTGCCTACGTAACGGAGGAGACCCAGTACTTC; CDR3 protein: CAYVTEETQYF
D gene: TRBD2; J gene: TRBJ2-2; V gene: TRBV6-6; clone size: few; CDR3 DNA: TGTGCCAGCCGGGCAGCGGGAGGGATCGGGGAGCTGTTTTTT; CDR3 protein: CASRAAGGIGELFF
D gene: NA; J gene: TRBJ1-1; V gene: TRBV7-2; clone size: NA; CDR3 DNA: TGTGCCAGCAGCCCACGGGTCTTTATGAACACTGAAGCTTTCTTT; CDR3 protein: CASSPRVFMNTEAFF
D gene: NA; J gene: TRBJ1-5; V gene: TRBV12-3/TRBV12-4; clone size: NA; CDR3 DNA: TGTGCCAGCAGTTTATACTCCCAGCCCCAGCATTTT; CDR3 protein: CASSLYSQPQHF
D gene: TRBD1; J gene: TRBJ2-7; V gene: TRBV6-2/TRBV6-3; clone size: NA; CDR3 DNA: TGTGCCAGCAGTTACCGGCGGACAGGGGGTTACAGCGAGCAGTACTTC; CDR3 protein: CASSYRRTGGYSEQYF
D gene: NA; J gene: TRBJ2-7; V gene: TRBV18; clone size: NA; CDR3 DNA: TGTGCCAGCTCACCGACTCAGACCTACGAGCAGTACTTC; CDR3 protein: CASSPTQTYEQYF
D gene: NA; J gene: TRBJ1-1; V gene: TRBV16; clone size: NA; CDR3 DNA: TGTGCCAGCAGCACAAGTACAGGGCGAGGAGGAGCTTTCTTT; CDR3 protein: CASSTSTGRGGAFF